Each of the 10 T cell receptor beta chains below was sequenced from the same sample in a study of blood T cell repertoires in COVID-19 (dated by TCRdb to about 2020). Preparation of the library involved the immunoSEQ multiplex PCR assay. In its TCRdb copy, this immuneACCESS table keeps in-frame sequences only and misses some clones. Where compared with another copy, unresolved V genes explain less than half of these, and the others have no known cause. The sample table holds more than 65,000 clones, of which 70% to 85% were seen once. About a fifth of the sample goes to the ten largest clones. Sequenced sample: peripheral blood. The receptor source for this set is a woman in her fifties or sixties with acute or convalescent COVID-19.

V and J are TRBV7-6 and TRBJ2-1; 8 bases match TRBD1. Germline values: CDR1 SGHVS, CDR2 FNYEAQ. This CDR3 is built from 15 residues. The trim removed 4 bases at V and 1 base at J, leaving 3 bases unmatched. The CDR3 is CASSYRGVSYNEQFF. CDR3 DNA: TGTGCCAGCAGCTACAGGGGGGTATCCTACAATGAGCAGTTCTTC.

This clone occurred once. This chain uses TRBV19 with TRBJ2-6; the D gene is possibly TRBD2 (6 bases). The CDR3 loop spans 15 amino acids. Germline CDR1 is LNHDA and CDR2 is SQIVND (reference sequence). Trimming removed 3 bases from V and 0 bases from J, with 6 bases in between. The DNA of the CDR3 is TGTGCCAGTAGTATCGGGAGCTCTGGGGCCAACGTCCTGACTTTC. This translates into CASSIGSSGANVLTF. The whole variable domain, remainder taken from reference TRBV19 and TRBJ2-6, is DGGITQSPKYLFRKEGQNVTLSCEQNLNHDAMYWYRQDPGQGLRLIYYSQIVNDFQKGDIAEGYSVSREKKESFPLTVTSAQKNPTAFYLCASSIGSSGANVLTFGAGSRLTVL.

The chain uses TRBV6-5 and TRBJ2-7, with D perhaps TRBD1 (6 bases). CDR3 length: 14 residues. Germline-derived CDR1 and CDR2 are MNHEY and SVGAGI. Deletions cut 0 bases from V and 2 bases from J, with 8 bases between. The CDR3 DNA reads TGTGCCAGCAGTTACTCAGGGGACACCTACGAGCAGTACTTC. Translated, it gives CASSYSGDTYEQYF.

The chain links TRBV28 to TRBJ2-2, with TRBD2 as a possible D gene (5 bases). CDR3 length: 15 amino acids. Germline-derived CDR1 and CDR2 are MDHEN and SYDVKM. V was shortened by 4 bases and J by 3 bases, with 12 bases between the two germline ends. The CDR3: CASSSSQRYTGELFF. The CDR3, as DNA: TGTGCCAGCAGTTCTAGCCAGAGATACACCGGGGAGCTGTTTTTT.

In DNA, the CDR3 is TGTGCCAGCAGTCCTCAGGGGGCGTGGGAGACCCAGTACTTC. Protein sequence: CASSPQGAWETQYF. This sequence joins TRBV6-5 and TRBJ2-5, with 8 positions matching TRBD1. The CDR3 runs 14 residues. The germline CDR1 and CDR2 sequences are MNHEY and SVGAGI. V was pared by 5 bases and J by 5 bases, with 7 bases of the junction left unmatched.

This clone was found once. This chain joins TRBV7-9 and TRBJ1-2, with D possibly TRBD1 on 6 matching bases. The CDR3 runs 15 residues. CDR1 and CDR2 from the germline V gene are SEHNR and FQNEAQ (reference sequence). Trimming removed 4 bases from V and 7 bases from J, with 19 bases in between. As DNA, the CDR3 is TGTGCCAGCAGCTATGGACAGACCAACTATGTTGGCTACACCTTC. It is translated as CASSYGQTNYVGYTF.

The chain joins TRBV18 to TRBJ2-7, with D uncertain. Deletions cut 3 bases from V and 5 bases from J, with 11 bases between. The CDR3 extends over 13 amino acids. Germline CDR1 and CDR2: KGHSH and LQKENI. CDR3 region: CASSPQDLDEQYF. The CDR3 nucleotides are TGTGCCAGCTCACCTCAGGATCTCGACGAGCAGTACTTC.

This clone came up a few times. This chain joins TRBV6-4 and TRBJ2-1, with a tentative D call TRBD2 (5 bases). Germline CDR1 is MRHNA and CDR2 is SNTAGT. This CDR3 region has 16 residues. V was cut by 0 bases and J by 0 bases, with 9 bases left in between. The CDR3 protein is CASSDSVGVSYNEQFF. Here the CDR3 DNA reads TGTGCCAGCAGTGACTCTGTGGGAGTCTCCTACAATGAGCAGTTCTTC.

The chain carries TRBV5-6 and TRBJ2-3; D gene uncertain. This CDR3 region has 12 residues. V lost 4 bases, J lost 8 bases, and 11 bases lay in between. The germline V gene has CDR1 SGHDT and CDR2 YYEEEE. CDR3 sequence reads: CASSSWSGTQYF. DNA of the CDR3: TGTGCCAGCAGCAGCTGGTCGGGTACGCAGTATTTT.

This clone was detected a few times. The chain joins TRBV7-9 to TRBJ1-1; D is uncertain. Germline V gene sequence: CDR1 SEHNR, CDR2 FQNEAQ (reference sequence). The ends were cut back, 1 base at V and 7 bases at J, with 10 bases in the middle. The CDR3 is made up of 13 amino acids. CDR3 in amino acids: CASSLGWRDEAFF. The CDR3 nucleotides read TGTGCCAGCAGCTTAGGGTGGAGAGATGAAGCTTTCTTT.